A single sample is the source of the 6 T cell receptor beta chains below, sequenced in a study of cytomegalovirus exposure and HLA in healthy donors. The PCR was carried out with 60 Vbeta primers and 13 Jbeta primers. Some clones are missing from TCRdb's copy, which holds only in-frame ones; the method was immunoSEQ multiplex PCR. There are about 150,000 clones in the sample; about four fifths occur only once, and 3.5% lies in the top ten. The sample comprised PBMCs. Every receptor here comes from a human donor in good health.

This clone has only one observation. The rearrangement links TRBV7-3 to TRBJ2-7, with a tentative D call TRBD1 (5 bases). Germline CDR1 is SGHTA and CDR2 is FQGTGA. The CDR3 covers 15 residues. V lost 2 bases and J lost 5, with 16 bases in between. CDR3 coding DNA: TGTGCCAGCAGCTTAGGGGCGTTACGGAGCCACGAGCAGTACTTC. Protein sequence: CASSLGALRSHEQYF.

This chain links TRBV7-6 with TRBJ2-2; D is possibly TRBD1 (6 bases). V lost 1 base to trimming and J lost 3 bases, with 9 bases between them. The CDR3 spans 15 residues. CDR1 is SGHVS, CDR2 FNYEAQ, per germline. The CDR3, as DNA: TGTGCCAGCAGCTTAGGCCAGGGGCACACCGGGGAGCTGTTTTTT. It specifies CASSLGQGHTGELFF.

The chain links TRBV9 to TRBJ2-1; the match to TRBD2 covers 9 bases. V gave up 1 base and J gave up 0 bases; unmatched junction bases: 8. The CDR3 loop spans 18 amino acids. Germline CDR1 is SGDLS and CDR2 is YYNGEE. In nucleotides, the CDR3 is TGTGCCAGCAGCGTAACCCGACTAGCGGAGAGCTCCTACAATGAGCAGTTCTTC. Translation gives CASSVTRLAESSYNEQFF.

V gene TRBV25-1 combines with J gene TRBJ1-2, with unresolved D. CDR1 MGHDK and CDR2 SYGVNS come from the germline V gene. This CDR3 has 13 amino acids. Trimming cost V 5 bases and J 1 base, with 8 bases left between them. This chain's CDR3 is CASSHGSNYGYTF. The DNA for the CDR3 is TGTGCCAGCAGTCATGGCAGTAACTATGGCTACACCTTC.

This clone turned up a few times. This chain joins TRBV4-3 and TRBJ2-2, with 9 nucleotides matching TRBD1. With 1 base clipped from V and 5 bases from J, the junction kept 5 bases outside the gene matches. The CDR3 spans 16 residues. CDR1 is LGHNA, CDR2 YSLEER, per germline. DNA of the CDR3: TGCGCCAGCAGCCAAGGGGACAGGGTGCGGACCGGGGAGCTGTTTTTT. Translated, it gives CASSQGDRVRTGELFF.

The chain joins TRBV6-6 to TRBJ2-7; 8 bases agree with TRBD1. Germline V lookup: CDR1 MNHNY, CDR2 SVGAGI (reference sequence). CDR3 size: 14 residues. The V and J ends lost 6 bases and 6 bases, in that order; junction bases with no gene match: 10. CDR3 region: CASSLTGELGEQYF. CDR3 nucleotides: TGTGCCAGCAGCCTGACAGGGGAGTTGGGCGAGCAGTACTTC.